This TCR beta chain was identified during a study of cytomegalovirus exposure and HLA in healthy donors (dated by TCRdb to about 2017). Turning to the overall study: According to a later analysis, one platform produced both the roughly 130 validation repertoires and the 670 or so repertoires of the first cohort. The aim of the study was to test whether cataloging public T cell receptors could identify signatures of past pathogen exposure. Besides the first cohort of 500 to 700 subjects, a separate validation cohort made up of roughly 120 different subjects was used. High-throughput TCR immunosequencing, statistical association of individual TCRs with disease status, and machine learning were combined to predict cytomegalovirus infection status. Study-level results and caveats: In both the original and validation cohorts, the classifier was reported to diagnose cytomegalovirus status with high specificity and sensitivity. Of the cluster scores, roughly 93% were above 0 in a later analysis, which found that TCRs clustered in the first cohort also tended to co-occur in the 95 to 150 validation repertoires. According to the authors, the approach could potentially be generalized to other disease states and immunological phenotypes. In vitro tests confirmed that a few of the cytomegalovirus-associated TCR beta chains recognize cytomegalovirus antigens. Most TCR sequences were observed very rarely across donors, whereas some public TCRs were present in many individuals. A total of roughly 160 TCR beta chains were listed by the study as associated with cytomegalovirus. A later analysis had no HLA typing for the validation cohort, so co-occurrence there was scored across all 120 or so repertoires.

Deletion took 2 bases off V and 8 bases off J, with a span of 16 bases between the germline ends. CDR1 and CDR2 were assigned from the germline V gene as MRHNA and SNTAGT. Its CDR3 holds 16 amino acids, cysteine through phenylalanine. Just the 48-base CDR3 DNA is kept, in frame starting at base 1. Turning to this clone: Its recognized antigen is unknown. There are no base qualities to consult, and no much larger clone falls within one base.

Donors formed part of the validation cohort, which comprised over a hundred subjects and was distinct from the first cohort of under 750 subjects. Library generation was performed with the immunoSEQ multiplex PCR assay. Per the authors' processing: A statistical classification framework was developed to diagnose cytomegalovirus status using the catalog of TCR beta chain sequences. Not all clones reach the TCRdb copy of this immuneACCESS table, which keeps in-frame sequences only. Checked studies attribute under half of the gap to unresolved V genes and leave the rest unexplained. The DNA was the basis for D and trimming; V, J and clone size are from that table. For this sample there are 190,000 or so clones; 80% to 85% appear just once. 2.5% to 3.5% of the sample belongs to the ten largest clones.

Sequencing input: PBMCs. Recombination joined TRBV6-4 with TRBJ1-6, with no confident D gene call. The sequence was obtained from a woman younger than 30 in good health and CMV-seropositive. At the DNA level, the sequence is TGTGCCAGCAGTGACGATCCGGGTCCGGTCGATTCACCCCTCCACTTT. It is translated as CASSDDPGPVDSPLHF.